Each of the 26 T cell receptor beta chains below was sequenced from the same sample in a study of T cells in Graves' hyperthyroidism and ophthalmopathy. RNA transcripts gave rise to amplified TCR beta CDR3 regions. The TCR CDR3 was amplified in a first-round RT-PCR using the HTBI primer set. In TCRdb, the multiplex PCR reads were re-called with MiXCR into one record per CDR3 protein. The repertoire includes 550,000 to 650,000 distinct CDR3 sequences, 13% to 15% of them detected once, and approximately 15% sits in the top ten. Sequencing used blood. These receptors were obtained from a woman aged 40 to 50 with Graves' hyperthyroidism.

The chain has TRBV4-2 and TRBJ1-4; 7 bases fit TRBD1. The CDR3 is made up of 15 amino acids. CDR1 is LGHNA and CDR2 is YNFKEQ in the germline V gene. Trimming at V came to 2 bases and at J to 7 bases, leaving 7 bases not matched to a gene. CDR3: CASSQPDRDGEKLFF. The CDR3 DNA is TGTGCCAGCAGCCAACCCGACAGGGACGGTGAAAAACTGTTTTTT.

This clonotype showed up many times. V and J are TRBV28 and TRBJ2-1; 13 nucleotides line up with TRBD2. Germline loops: CDR1 MDHEN, CDR2 SYDVKM. J lost 0 bases, V lost 4 bases, and 6 bases had no gene match. The CDR3 extends over 18 amino acids. CDR3: CASSSYRTSGSSYNEQFF. The CDR3, as DNA: TGTGCCAGCAGTTCTTACCGGACTAGCGGGAGCTCCTACAATGAGCAGTTCTTC.

In this sample, this clonotype turned up a few times. J is TRBJ2-2 and V is TRBV5-1, with unresolved D. The CDR3 consists of 15 residues. From germline, CDR1 is SGHRS and CDR2 YFSETQ. Trimming took off 2 bases at V and 0 bases at J, with 8 bases between the two ends. The CDR3 DNA follows: TGCGCCAGCAGCTTCGTCCAATCGAACACCGGGGAGCTGTTTTTT. As protein: CASSFVQSNTGELFF.

To note about this clonotype: This may come from a read error, since a much larger clone is one base off. The chain combines TRBV2 with TRBJ2-6, with D maybe TRBD1 (5 bases). The CDR3 has 16 amino acids. Germline CDR1 reads SNHLY; CDR2 reads FYNNEI. Written as DNA, the CDR3 is TGTGCCAGCAGTGAAGCGGGCGGTGGTGGGGCCAACGTCCCGACTTTC. Protein product: CASSEAGGGGANVPTF. The variable domain in full, with the rest retrieved from reference TRBV2 and TRBJ2-6, is EPEVTQTPSHQVTQMGQEVILRCVPISNHLYFYWYRQILGQKVEFLVSFYNNEISEKSEIFDDQFSVERPDGSNFTLKIRSTKLEDSAMYFCASSEAGGGGANVPTFGAGSRLTVL.

The rearrangement links TRBV6-1 to TRBJ1-5, with 7 bases fitting TRBD1. Germline lookup yields CDR1 MNHNS and CDR2 SASEGT. The V and J ends lost 8 bases and 1 base, in that order; junction bases with no gene match: 8. The CDR3 is 15 amino acids. The DNA for the CDR3 is TGTGCCAGCGGTACAGGGGTATGGAGCAATCAGCCCCAGCATTTT. This sequence encodes CASGTGVWSNQPQHF.

This clonotype was detected many times. This chain uses TRBV3-1 with TRBJ2-5; no firm D call. The germline V gene has CDR1 LGHDT and CDR2 YNNKEL (reference sequence). The V end was cut by 1 base, the J end by 0 bases, with 6 bases between. The CDR3 sequence is 14 residues long. The CDR3 is CASSQGDYQETQYF. The CDR3 DNA reads TGTGCCAGCAGCCAAGGAGACTACCAAGAGACCCAGTACTTC.

This clonotype was detected a few times. The V gene is TRBV20-1, the J gene TRBJ2-1; 10 bases are a match to TRBD2. The CDR3 is made up of 17 amino acids. The J segment lost 6 bases and the V segment lost 1 base, leaving 12 bases of the junction unmatched. Germline values: CDR1 DFQATT, CDR2 SNEGSKA (reference sequence). The CDR3 sequence is CSARVVKREGRVNEQFF. In DNA, the CDR3 is TGCAGTGCTAGAGTCGTCAAGCGGGAGGGCAGGGTCAATGAGCAGTTCTTC.

This clonotype was seen ten or more times. This sequence joins TRBV11-1 and TRBJ2-1; 16 bases map to TRBD2. The CDR3 spans 18 residues. With 5 bases clipped from V and 3 bases from J, the junction kept 7 bases outside the gene matches. CDR1 is SGHAT, CDR2 FQDESV, per germline (reference sequence). Written as DNA, the CDR3 is TGTGCCAGCAGCCCGGGACTAGCGGGAGGGCCTTTCTACAATGAGCAGTTCTTC. Protein: CASSPGLAGGPFYNEQFF.

This clonotype was detected ten times or more. This sequence joins TRBV20-1 and TRBJ2-5; TRBD2 matches at 11 bases. With V trimmed by 4 bases and J by 1 base, 11 bases remained unmatched. Germline loops: CDR1 DFQATT, CDR2 SNEGSKA (reference sequence). This CDR3 is built from 17 residues. The CDR3 bases are TGCAGTGCTAACCGACACGGGACTAGCGGTCTCCAAGAGACCCAGTACTTC. Encoded protein: CSANRHGTSGLQETQYF.

This clonotype was counted ten times or more. V gene TRBV5-1 combines with J gene TRBJ1-2, with D unresolved. The CDR3 is 13 residues long. From germline, CDR1 is SGHRS and CDR2 YFSETQ. With 4 bases removed from V and 3 bases from J, the gap between germline ends came to 10 bases. The CDR3 loop reads CASSASVDYGYTF. CDR3 sequence (DNA): TGCGCCAGCAGCGCCTCAGTCGACTATGGCTACACCTTC.

This clonotype was picked up many times. The CDR3 nucleotides are TGTGCCAGCAGCGCCACGGGGGGGGGGGAGACCCAGTACTTC. This translates into CASSATGGGETQYF. The chain joins TRBV7-6 to TRBJ2-5; 8 positions agree with TRBD2. V shed 5 bases, J shed 5 bases, and the junction held 7 bases outside the gene matches. Per germline, CDR1 SGHVS and CDR2 FNYEAQ. The CDR3 consists of 14 residues.

The chain employs TRBV20-1 and TRBJ1-2, with TRBD1 matching 7 bases. This CDR3 comprises 12 residues. Unmatched junction bases numbered 8, after V lost 0 bases and J lost 13 bases. CDR1 is DFQATT, CDR2 SNEGSKA, per germline (reference sequence). CDR3 nucleotide sequence: TGCAGTGCTAGAGATGGGACAGAAAGGTGCACCTTC. It specifies CSARDGTERCTF.

The V gene is TRBV29-1, the J gene TRBJ1-6; weak D call: TRBD1 (5 bases). The CDR3 is 13 residues long. Germline values: CDR1 SQVTM, CDR2 ANQGSEA. Trimming took 1 base from V and 7 from J, leaving 8 bases between them. The DNA of the CDR3 is TGCAGCGTTGAAGGGGGCCCCAATTCACCCCTCCACTTT. Translating it yields CSVEGGPNSPLHF.

V and J are TRBV7-2 and TRBJ2-5; D unresolved. Trimming removed 5 bases at V and 3 bases at J, with 16 bases between. This CDR3 is built from 15 residues. Germline CDR1 is SGHTA and CDR2 is FQGNSA. For the CDR3, the DNA is TGTGCCAGCAGCAGGCAGCTAAGGGCTGAAGAGACCCAGTACTTC. Its translation is CASSRQLRAEETQYF.

This clonotype was observed many times. The V call is TRBV12-3 or TRBV12-4, the J call TRBJ1-1, with D perhaps matching TRBD1 (5 bases). V was shortened by 1 base and J by 7 bases, with 7 bases between the two germline ends. The CDR3 extends over 12 amino acids. CDR3 bases: TGTGCCAGCAGTTTAGTGAGGGGTGAAGCTTTCTTT. This translates into CASSLVRGEAFF.

This chain uses TRBV7-2 with TRBJ1-6; possible D gene TRBD1, 5 bases. Germline assignment: CDR1 SGHTA and CDR2 FQGNSA. The CDR3 spans 13 residues. Deletions cut 0 bases from V and 10 bases from J, with 7 bases between. The CDR3: CASSLAGGSPLHF. The CDR3 bases are TGTGCCAGCAGCTTAGCCGGGGGGTCACCCCTCCACTTT.

This chain uses TRBV7-3 with TRBJ2-1; no clear D. V was shortened by 5 bases and J by 10 bases, with 18 bases between the two germline ends. The CDR3 runs 14 residues. Germline CDR1 reads SGHTA; CDR2 reads FQGTGA. Here the CDR3 DNA reads TGTGCCAGCAGCGTACAAGGGTCCTTCTCGGAGCAGTTCTTC. Translating it yields CASSVQGSFSEQFF.

This chain joins TRBV6-5 and TRBJ2-7, with 11 bases lining up with TRBD1. Trimming removed 0 bases from V and 2 bases from J; junction bases left unmatched: 12. There are 19 residues in the CDR3. Germline CDR1 and CDR2: MNHEY and SVGAGI. The CDR3 sequence: CASSYSSGTGGQPPYEQYF. CDR3 DNA sequence: TGTGCCAGCAGTTACTCATCCGGGACAGGGGGACAACCGCCCTACGAGCAGTACTTC.

Ten or more counts support this clonotype. The chain links TRBV5-1 to TRBJ2-2; 7 bases match TRBD2. Trimming at V came to 6 bases and at J to 0 bases, leaving 5 bases not matched to a gene. The CDR3 is 15 residues long. Germline CDR1 and CDR2: SGHRS and YFSETQ. CDR3 bases: TGCGCCAGCATTCCCGGGACTACGAACACCGGGGAGCTGTTTTTT. Encoded protein: CASIPGTTNTGELFF.

This clonotype came up a few times. The J gene is TRBJ1-2, the V gene TRBV6-2 or TRBV6-3; 9 nucleotides agree with TRBD1. Trimming at V came to 4 bases and at J to 0 bases, leaving 6 bases not matched to a gene. Germline V gene lookup returns CDR1 MNHEY and CDR2 SVGEGT. The CDR3 extends over 16 amino acids. Here the CDR3 DNA reads TGTGCCAGCAGTTTCGGGACAGGGAATACTAACTATGGCTACACCTTC. It encodes CASSFGTGNTNYGYTF.

This rearrangement joins TRBV10-1 to TRBJ2-2, with D unclear. With 0 bases removed from V and 7 bases from J, the gap between germline ends came to 9 bases. Germline V CDR1 and CDR2: WNHNN, SYGVQD (reference sequence). The length of the CDR3 is 14 residues. The CDR3 region is CASSESVANGELFF. The CDR3, as DNA: TGCGCCAGCAGTGAGTCAGTCGCCAACGGGGAGCTGTTTTTT.

V and J are TRBV2 and TRBJ2-7; 7 bases are shared with TRBD2. The CDR3 extends over 14 amino acids. Germline CDR1 SNHLY, CDR2 FYNNEI. V was clipped by 6 bases and J by 4 bases; unmatched bases: 9. CDR3 bases: TGTGCCAGCAGAGGACGAGCGGGGATTTACGAGCAGTACTTC. It yields the protein CASRGRAGIYEQYF.

V is TRBV11-3 and J is TRBJ2-1, with D possibly TRBD2 on 6 matching bases. Trimming took 7 bases from V and 9 from J, leaving 10 bases between them. This CDR3 has 11 amino acids. In germline, CDR1 is SGHNT, CDR2 YENEEA. CDR3 DNA: TGTGCCAGCACGGGGGATTTTGAGCAGTTCTTC. It translates to CASTGDFEQFF. Using reference TRBV11-3 and TRBJ2-1 for the parts outside the CDR3, the full variable domain is EAGVVQSPRYKIIEKKQPVAFWCNPISGHNTLYWYLQNLGQGPELLIRYENEEAVDDSQLPKDRFSAERLKGVDSTLKIQPAELGDSAVYLCASTGDFEQFFGPGTRLTVL.

This clonotype was seen ten or more times. J is TRBJ1-6 and V is TRBV7-2; perhaps TRBD1 as D (5 bases). The CDR3 consists of 15 residues. V lost 5 bases to trimming and J lost 5 bases, with 13 bases between them. The germline V gene encodes CDR1 SGHTA and CDR2 FQGNSA. CDR3 in amino acids: CASSTAAGHNSPLHF. CDR3 DNA sequence: TGTGCCAGCAGCACCGCGGCAGGGCATAATTCACCCCTCCACTTT.

The V call is TRBV11-2, the J call TRBJ2-7, with 10 bases lining up with TRBD2. The CDR3 spans 19 residues. Germline CDR1 SGHAT, CDR2 FQNNGV. The ends lost 5 bases at V and 3 bases at J; junction bases unmatched: 19. The chain's CDR3 is CASSNGLAEEGRRVYEQYF. As DNA, the CDR3 is TGTGCCAGCAGCAATGGACTAGCGGAAGAGGGGAGGCGGGTCTACGAGCAGTACTTC.

This clonotype was counted at least ten times. The J gene is TRBJ2-7, the V gene TRBV29-1; 7 bases match TRBD1. Germline lookup yields CDR1 SQVTM and CDR2 ANQGSEA. With V trimmed by 7 bases and J by 7 bases, 10 bases remained unmatched. This CDR3 comprises 12 residues. As DNA, the CDR3 is TGCAGCGCAGGACAGGTTTTGCAAGAGCAGTACTTC. Translated: CSAGQVLQEQYF.